The next 14 T cell receptor beta chains were all read from a single sample in a study of blood T cell repertoires in COVID-19. Some clones are missing from TCRdb's copy, which holds only in-frame ones; the method was immunoSEQ multiplex PCR. The repertoire includes roughly 350,000 clones, roughly 89% of them detected once, and more than 3% sits in the top ten. The material sequenced was peripheral blood. The receptors derive from a woman in her late teens or twenties who had recovered from COVID-19.

J is TRBJ1-5 and V is TRBV24-1, with 8 positions matching TRBD1. V lost 4 bases to trimming and J lost 6 bases; unmatched junction nucleotides: 7. Germline V CDR1 and CDR2: KGHDR, SFDVKD. The CDR3 sequence is 15 residues long. CDR3 nucleotides: TGTGCCACCAGTGACTCCGGACAGGGTGTTCAGCCCCAGCATTTT. Translating gives CATSDSGQGVQPQHF.

The CDR3 here is CATSRGAAREPQHF. The CDR3 DNA sequence: TGTGCCACCAGCAGGGGGGCGGCGAGGGAGCCCCAGCATTTT. The rearrangement uses TRBV15 and TRBJ1-5; D perhaps matches TRBD1 (6 bases). Deletions cut 3 bases from V and 8 bases from J, with 14 bases between. Germline CDR1 and CDR2: LNHNV and YYDKDF (reference sequence). This CDR3 has 14 residues.

J is TRBJ1-4 and V is TRBV7-9; D possibly corresponds to TRBD1 (5 bases). Trimming removed 5 bases at V and 5 bases at J, with 12 bases between. CDR3 length: 14 residues. Germline V lookup: CDR1 SEHNR, CDR2 FQNEAQ (reference sequence). The chain's CDR3 is CASSQGYGNEKLFF. CDR3 coding DNA: TGTGCCAGCAGCCAGGGCTATGGGAATGAAAAACTGTTTTTT.

V gene TRBV7-9 combines with J gene TRBJ1-6; 9 nucleotides line up with TRBD1. This CDR3 has 15 amino acids. With 5 bases clipped from V and 8 bases from J, the junction kept 7 bases outside the gene matches. The germline V gene encodes CDR1 SEHNR and CDR2 FQNEAQ (reference sequence). CDR3 DNA: TGTGCCAGCAGCCATACGACAGGGGGGTATTCACCCCTCCACTTT. Its translation is CASSHTTGGYSPLHF. Full variable domain (missing parts from reference TRBV7-9 and TRBJ1-6): DTGVSQNPRHKITKRGQNVTFRCDPISEHNRLYWYRQTLGQGPEFLTYFQNEAQLEKSRLLSDRFSAERPKGSFSTLEIQRTEQGDSAMYLCASSHTTGGYSPLHFGNGTRLTVT.

The J gene is TRBJ2-5, the V gene TRBV27; a weak D match, TRBD2 (5 bases). The CDR3 spans 13 residues. Trimming cost V 7 bases and J 2 bases, with 11 bases left between them. The germline gives CDR1 MNHEY, CDR2 SMNVEV (reference sequence). The CDR3 DNA reads as TGTGCCAGCATAGAGGAGCGGCAAGAGACCCAGTACTTC. Protein: CASIEERQETQYF.

The rearrangement joins TRBV29-1 to TRBJ1-4; D is unclear. This CDR3 contains 13 residues. Germline CDR1 is SQVTM and CDR2 is ANQGSEA. Deletions cut 5 bases from V and 7 bases from J, with 14 bases between. As DNA, the CDR3 is TGCAGCGTTAAGCGGCCAATCGGTGAAAAACTGTTTTTT. Translated, it gives CSVKRPIGEKLFF.

The V gene is TRBV13, the J gene TRBJ1-2, with TRBD1 identical over 9 bases. After removal of 11 bases from V and 2 bases from J, the junction contained 6 bases not matched to a gene. There are 13 residues in the CDR3. Per germline, CDR1 PRHDT and CDR2 FYEKMQ (reference sequence). The CDR3 DNA is TGTGCCGCTCACGGACAGGGGAACTATGGCTACACCTTC. This codes for CAAHGQGNYGYTF.

The V gene is TRBV3-1 (or the pseudogene TRBV3-2), the J gene TRBJ1-2, with TRBD1 identical over 7 bases. V shed 8 bases and J 2 bases; nucleotides not matched to a gene: 8. Germline CDR1 LGHDT, CDR2 YNNKEL (reference sequence). The CDR3 runs to 14 residues. CDR3 DNA sequence: TGTGCCAGCCCACTACAGGGGATCAACTATGGCTACACCTTC. Translation: CASPLQGINYGYTF.

This clone showed up just once. The chain combines TRBV6-5 with TRBJ1-2; no definite D call. CDR1 and CDR2 from the germline V gene are MNHEY and SVGAGI. Trimming removed 6 bases from V and 3 bases from J, with 14 bases in between. The CDR3 consists of 14 residues. CDR3 bases: TGTGCCAGCAGCAGACAAAAAGGATACTATGGCTACACCTTC. This gives the protein CASSRQKGYYGYTF.

The chain couples TRBV14 to TRBJ2-6; 9 positions agree with TRBD1. Germline CDR1 reads SGHDN; CDR2 reads FVKESK. After removal of 3 bases from V and 1 base from J, the junction contained 7 bases not matched to a gene. This CDR3 region has 18 residues. CDR3 nucleotide sequence: TGTGCCAGCAGCCACCGACTACAGGGGGCGTCTGGGGCCAACGTCCTGACTTTC. It codes for CASSHRLQGASGANVLTF.

This rearrangement joins TRBV11-3 to TRBJ2-1, with D possibly TRBD2 on 6 matching bases. Germline CDR1 SGHNT, CDR2 YENEEA. V was pared by 5 bases and J by 9 bases, with 14 bases between. This CDR3 spans 13 amino acids. The CDR3: CASSETGTLEQFF. The CDR3 DNA sequence: TGTGCCAGCAGCGAGACCGGGACTCTTGAGCAGTTCTTC.

The CDR3 coding sequence is TGTGCCAGCAGTCGGAAGGGGAAGGGTTCACCCCTCCACTTT. Translating it yields CASSRKGKGSPLHF. The V and J genes are TRBV6-5 and TRBJ1-6; perhaps TRBD1 as D (5 bases). From germline, CDR1 is MNHEY and CDR2 SVGAGI. The ends were cut back, 5 bases at V and 9 bases at J, with 14 bases in the middle. The CDR3 is 14 residues long.

This clone was detected once. The chain joins TRBV29-1 to TRBJ1-1, with 8 bases fitting TRBD1. The germline V gene has CDR1 SQVTM and CDR2 ANQGSEA. This CDR3 spans 13 amino acids. The V and J ends lost 6 bases and 1 base, in that order; junction bases with no gene match: 4. The DNA of the CDR3 is TGCAGCGTGACAGGGGTTACGAACACTGAAGCTTTCTTT. It translates to CSVTGVTNTEAFF.

On this clone: Other DNA sequences within the sample encode an identical CDR3. V is TRBV4-3 and J is TRBJ2-1; TRBD2 might be the D (5 bases). Germline loops: CDR1 LGHNA, CDR2 YSLEER. The CDR3 contains 15 residues. V lost 0 bases, J lost 0 bases, and 6 bases lay in between. The CDR3 DNA follows: TGCGCCAGCAGCCAAGAGAGGGACTCCTACAATGAGCAGTTCTTC. This sequence encodes CASSQERDSYNEQFF.